This entry describes one T cell receptor (beta chain). The data were obtained in a study of blood T cell repertoires in COVID-19. About the research overall: Sites in the United States, Italy and Spain provided acute and convalescent COVID-19 samples. PBMCs, B-cell-depleted T cells, or T cells were the source of the cDNA or gDNA that made up the material.

The V and J ends lost 5 bases and 1 base respectively, with 11 bases between them. CDR3 length equals 14 residues. Germline assignment: CDR1 LNHDA and CDR2 SQIVND (reference sequence). Original methodology: Estimation of nucleated cell counts relied on the amplification of reference gene primers. Some clones are missing from TCRdb's copy, which holds only in-frame ones; the method was immunoSEQ multiplex PCR. V, J and clone size are those of that table, while D and trimming were read from the DNA. The data contain about 110,000 clones, 60% to 80% of them singletons. The clonotype comes from a human donor with acute or convalescent COVID-19. The donor label of this sample is uncertain. Sequences were obtained from peripheral blood. The chain combines TRBV19 with TRBJ1-1; D ambiguous. The CDR3 DNA follows: TGTGCCAGTAGTCCCACGGGTAGGAACACTGAAGCTTTCTTT. As protein: CASSPTGRNTEAFF.